This T cell receptor beta chain was documented in a study of blood T cell repertoires in COVID-19. Study-wide context: For recovered donors of Cohort 3, there were two negative PCRs, clearance, or symptom resolution. Some COVID-19 samples were acute and others convalescent; all came from the United States, Italy and Spain.

Donors were grouped by their self-reported clinical history. This clone showed up just a few times. This CDR3 is built from 16 residues. The germline V gene has CDR1 SGDLS and CDR2 YYNGEE. Unmatched junction bases numbered 8, after V lost 4 bases and J lost 4 bases. As originally analysed: Estimation of nucleated cell counts relied on the amplification of reference gene primers. Here immunoSEQ multiplex PCR was the method, and the copy in TCRdb shows in-frame clones only, minus some. The V and J calls and clone size were taken over from that table, and D and trimming were inferred from the DNA. Among some 160,000 clones listed, roughly 78% were seen once.

This sequence joins TRBV9 and TRBJ2-1; 10 bases fit TRBD1. What was sequenced was PBMCs or T cells enriched from blood (not recorded which). This receptor was taken from a woman in her 70s in a cohort exposed to, infected with or recovered from COVID-19 (not recorded which). The CDR3 reads CASSFRGDRGYNEQFF. The CDR3 coding sequence is TGTGCCAGCAGCTTCCGAGGGGACAGGGGATACAATGAGCAGTTCTTC.